This T cell receptor beta chain comes out of a study of T cells in tumors after PD-1 blockade. Looking at the study overall: Daily vismodegib 150 mg continued in a subset of anti-PD-1-treated patients. Study-wide results and limits: Peripheral recruitment is suggested, as some novel exhausted tumor clones were in pre-treatment blood.

The V and J ends lost 2 bases and 0 bases respectively, with 7 bases between them. CDR1 ENHRY and CDR2 SYGVKD come from the germline V gene. The CDR3 is made up of 15 amino acids. This table comes from immunoSEQ multiplex PCR, and its TCRdb copy is limited to in-frame clones, with some not included. This table has about 47,000 clones, roughly three quarters appearing once. A remark on this clone: What it recognizes is unknown.

This receptor was taken from a human donor with advanced basal cell or squamous cell carcinoma (not recorded which). V is TRBV10-3 and J is TRBJ2-2; unclear D gene. Sequences were derived from PBMCs, sampled before anti-PD-1 therapy. This CDR3 is CAISEATANTGELFF. DNA of the CDR3: TGTGCCATCAGTGAGGCCACTGCGAACACCGGGGAGCTGTTTTTT.